This TCR beta chain emerged from a study of T-cell memory formation after mild COVID-19. Study information: TCR clusters were mostly donor specific. Study-wide points: Among clones contracting day 15 to 85, CD4/CD8 was balanced, whereas later expanders leaned CD4+. Of the contracting clones, CD4+ ones lay mainly in CM and EM, and CD8+ ones in EMRA.

TCRdb re-analysed the 5' RACE reads in MiXCR, keeping a single row per CDR3 protein. This table has 120,000 to 150,000 distinct CDR3 sequences, 6% to 7% appearing once. Germline V gene data show CDR1 as LGHDT and CDR2 as YNNKEL (reference sequence). V gave up 7 bases and J gave up 2 bases, with 12 bases separating them. The CDR3 length is 13 residues. In its sample, this clonotype was seen many times. The antigen remains unidentified. The sequence was collected from an adult woman who had mild COVID-19 (a few samples of this study predate the infection). Cell type and time point are not known. V is TRBV3-1 and J is TRBJ2-7, with a weak D call TRBD2 (6 bases). Sequencing was carried out using PBMCs or a T cell subset sorted from them (not recorded which). In DNA, the CDR3 is TGTGCCAGCACTCAGGGCGGGGCCTACGAGCAGTACTTC. Encoded protein: CASTQGGAYEQYF.